This T cell receptor beta chain was profiled in a study of blood T cell repertoires in COVID-19. The V and J ends lost 3 bases and 2 bases, in that order; junction bases with no gene match: 0. The germline V gene has CDR1 GTSNPN and CDR2 SVGIG (reference sequence). This CDR3 has 13 residues. The assay was immunoSEQ multiplex PCR, and TCRdb's table has in-frame clones only and misses some. This table holds 30,000 to 35,000 clones, roughly four fifths found once. The receptor was isolated from a man aged 50 to 60 with acute or convalescent COVID-19. Sequencing was carried out using peripheral blood. The chain employs TRBV30 and TRBJ1-2; 10 bases map to TRBD1. The CDR3 sequence is CAWRGQGNYGYTF. CDR3 coding DNA: TGTGCCTGGAGGGGACAGGGGAACTATGGCTACACCTTC.